The clone carrying this TCR beta chain appeared a single time. Its antigen is not known. TCRdb's table, derived via immunoSEQ multiplex PCR, lists solely in-frame clones and lacks some. Of about 100,000 clones in the sample, 86% were seen once. These data belong to a study of T cell responses to AZD1222 COVID-19 vaccine. V lost 5 bases and J lost 5, with 9 bases in between. CDR1 is PRHDT, CDR2 FYEKMQ, per germline (reference sequence). CDR3 length: 12 amino acids. Study-wide findings and caveats: Reportedly, nearly half the spike-specific TCRs target unmutated variant regions. Elevations in Spike-specific TCR breadth and depth followed administration of two AZD1222 doses.

The TCR comes from an adult in good health. The sequencing here drew on peripheral blood, taken on day 0 of AZD1222 vaccination. This rearrangement joins TRBV13 to TRBJ2-5; a weak D match, TRBD2 (5 bases). The DNA for the CDR3 is TGTGCCAGCAGCGTCGGGGTCGAGACCCAGTACTTC. This translates into CASSVGVETQYF. Filled out from reference TRBV13 and TRBJ2-5, the complete variable domain reads AAGVIQSPRHLIKEKRETATLKCYPIPRHDTVYWYQQGPGQDPQFLISFYEKMQSDKGSIPDRFSAQQFSDYHSELNMSSLELGDSALYFCASSVGVETQYFGPGTRLLVL.